The 32 T cell receptor beta chains presented below share a single source sample, sequenced in a study of graft-versus-host responses after intestinal transplantation. TCRdb's copy holds only in-frame clones and misses some; the assay was immunoSEQ multiplex PCR. The sample holds tens of thousands of clones, almost 95% seen once. Their recognized antigens are unknown. The sample here was unstimulated CD4+ T cells sorted from spleen or lymph node cells, taken before transplant. These receptors were obtained from a human donor who was the organ donor for an intestinal transplant.

This clone was picked up one time. The rearrangement links TRBV11-2 to TRBJ1-6; 8 bases are a match to TRBD1. The CDR3 contains 16 residues. V shed 5 bases, J shed 9 bases, and the junction held 12 bases outside the gene matches. CDR1 is SGHAT and CDR2 is FQNNGV in the germline V gene. The CDR3 DNA is TGTGCCAGCAGCCTAAACAGGGGGGGATCGGCTTCACCCCTCCACTTT. Protein: CASSLNRGGSASPLHF.

The J gene is TRBJ2-7, the V gene TRBV5-4; 8 bases agree with TRBD2. V was clipped by 0 bases and J by 2 bases; unmatched bases: 10. This CDR3 is built from 17 residues. Germline loops: CDR1 SGHNT, CDR2 YYREEE (reference sequence). CDR3 DNA sequence: TGTGCCAGCAGCTTGGATACTAAGCGGGGGAAGACCTACGAGCAGTACTTC. Amino acids: CASSLDTKRGKTYEQYF.

This clone was seen just once. The rearrangement links TRBV5-6 to TRBJ1-2; D unresolved. The V and J ends lost 4 bases and 2 bases respectively, with 12 bases between them. In germline, CDR1 is SGHDT, CDR2 YYEEEE. This CDR3 has 14 residues. CDR3 DNA: TGTGCCAGCAGCGCCGCCATTTCAAACTATGGCTACACCTTC. It specifies CASSAAISNYGYTF.

The chain has TRBV11-2 and TRBJ2-5; D uncertain. Per germline, CDR1 SGHAT and CDR2 FQNNGV. Trimming pared 1 base from V and 2 bases from J, leaving 8 bases between. The CDR3 runs to 14 residues. In DNA form, the CDR3 reads TGTGCCAGCAGCTTAGTTTCTTTTCAAGAGACCCAGTACTTC. Translated, it gives CASSLVSFQETQYF.

The chain employs TRBV10-3 and TRBJ2-3; TRBD2 is a possible D gene (6 bases). Germline-derived CDR1 and CDR2 are ENHRY and SYGVKD. CDR3 length equals 14 residues. The V and J ends lost 10 bases and 0 bases respectively, with 14 bases between them. The CDR3 loop reads CATRGTTSTDTQYF. CDR3 in DNA: TGTGCCACCCGGGGGACCACTAGCACAGATACGCAGTATTTT.

V usage is TRBV7-6 and J usage is TRBJ1-6; TRBD1 might be the D (6 bases). The germline V and J ends were trimmed by 0 bases and 4 bases, with 13 bases remaining between them. The CDR3 sequence is 17 residues long. The V gene's germline CDR1 is SGHVS and CDR2 FNYEAQ. CDR3 nucleotides: TGTGCCAGCAGCTTAGCCGGGACAAACATGTATAATTCACCCCTCCACTTT. This translates into CASSLAGTNMYNSPLHF. Supplemented by reference TRBV7-6 and TRBJ1-6, the full variable domain reads GAGVSQSPRYKVTKRGQDVALRCDPISGHVSLYWYRQALGQGPEFLTYFNYEAQQDKSGLPNDRFSAERPEGSISTLTIQRTEQRDSAMYRCASSLAGTNMYNSPLHFGNGTRLTVT.

The chain has TRBV19 and TRBJ1-5, with TRBD1 matching over 7 bases. V was clipped by 4 bases and J by 0 bases; unmatched bases: 3. CDR3 length: 15 residues. Germline CDR1 LNHDA, CDR2 SQIVND (reference sequence). Here the CDR3 reads CASSRQGDSNQPQHF. The CDR3 region has the DNA TGTGCCAGTAGTAGACAGGGCGATAGCAATCAGCCCCAGCATTTT.

The genes are TRBV6-1 and TRBJ2-2; 8 nucleotides match TRBD2. The germline V gene encodes CDR1 MNHNS and CDR2 SASEGT. Germline trimming cut 4 bases from V and 5 bases from J; bases unmatched to any gene: 6. The CDR3 is 15 amino acids. In nucleotides, the CDR3 is TGTGCCAGCAGTGGACTAGCGTCGGGGACCGGGGAGCTGTTTTTT. Its translation is CASSGLASGTGELFF.

With respect to this clone: The sample carries other DNA sequences with the same CDR3. The J gene is TRBJ2-7, the V gene TRBV7-9; 11 bases align to TRBD1. The CDR3 is 15 amino acids. The V gene end was trimmed by 1 base and the J gene end by 3 bases; junction bases not matched to a gene: 2. Germline V gene lookup returns CDR1 SEHNR and CDR2 FQNEAQ (reference sequence). CDR3 sequence (DNA): TGTGCCAGCAGCTTAGGGGACAGGGGGGGCTACGAGCAGTACTTC. It specifies CASSLGDRGGYEQYF.

J is TRBJ2-5 and V is TRBV19; 10 positions agree with TRBD2. This CDR3 contains 13 residues. J lost 2 bases, V lost 6 bases, and 0 bases had no gene match. CDR1 is LNHDA, CDR2 SQIVND, per germline (reference sequence). Here the CDR3 DNA reads TGTGCCAGTAGGACTAGCGGGCAAGAGACCCAGTACTTC. Translated: CASRTSGQETQYF.

This clone was seen a handful of times. The chain joins TRBV7-3 to TRBJ2-2; 7 bases are shared with TRBD1. V dropped 2 bases and J dropped 0; count of bases not matched to a gene: 0. Germline-derived CDR1 and CDR2 are SGHTA and FQGTGA. This CDR3 region has 15 residues. CDR3 sequence: CASSLQGANTGELFF. The DNA for the CDR3 is TGTGCCAGCAGCTTACAGGGGGCGAACACCGGGGAGCTGTTTTTT.

Only a few counts were recorded for this clone. V usage is TRBV7-2 and J usage is TRBJ2-3; TRBD2 is a possible D gene (6 bases). The germline V gene encodes CDR1 SGHTA and CDR2 FQGNSA. Trimming removed 5 bases at V and 0 bases at J, with 12 bases between. This CDR3 contains 15 residues. CDR3 DNA sequence: TGTGCCAGCAGCGGGGGAGGCAGAAGCACAGATACGCAGTATTTT. Translating gives CASSGGGRSTDTQYF.

The gene calls are TRBV27 and TRBJ1-2, with a weak D call TRBD1 (5 bases). The CDR3 has 14 amino acids. Germline CDR1 is MNHEY and CDR2 is SMNVEV (reference sequence). V was clipped by 3 bases and J by 4 bases, with 12 bases between them. The CDR3 DNA reads as TGTGCCAGCAGTTTGAAGGGGCCTGTCTATGGCTACACCTTC. Translating gives CASSLKGPVYGYTF.

The chain is built from TRBV4-2 and TRBJ2-7; weak D call: TRBD1 (5 bases). This CDR3 spans 14 amino acids. Per germline, CDR1 LGHNA and CDR2 YNFKEQ. Between the trimmed V and J ends, which lost 0 bases and 6 bases, there was a span of 12 bases. The CDR3 region is CASSQEWGTGEQYF. The CDR3 nucleotides read TGTGCCAGCAGCCAAGAATGGGGCACGGGCGAGCAGTACTTC.

The chain is built from TRBV20-1 and TRBJ2-4; D not certain. Trimming shortened V by 7 bases and J by 0 bases, and 4 bases separated the two germline ends. Germline values: CDR1 DFQATT, CDR2 SNEGSKA (reference sequence). CDR3 length: 11 amino acids. This CDR3 reads CSGGAKNIQYF. The CDR3 bases are TGCAGTGGGGGAGCCAAAAACATTCAGTACTTC.

The CDR3 is CASSHRDYGETQYF. CDR3 coding DNA: TGTGCCAGCAGCCACCGGGACTATGGAGAGACCCAGTACTTC. The chain is built from TRBV4-2 and TRBJ2-5; the match to TRBD2 covers 7 bases. Germline V lookup: CDR1 LGHNA, CDR2 YNFKEQ. This CDR3 is 14 amino acids long. V trimming: 3 bases; J trimming: 4 bases; junction bases outside the gene matches: 5.

V and J are TRBV4-1 and TRBJ2-7; 9 positions match TRBD1. CDR3 size: 13 residues. V shed 0 bases and J 9 bases; nucleotides not matched to a gene: 3. From germline, CDR1 is MGHRA and CDR2 YSYEKL. CDR3 region: CASSQDETGGQYF. CDR3 DNA sequence: TGCGCCAGCAGCCAAGATGAGACAGGGGGGCAGTACTTC.

The chain combines TRBV6-5 with TRBJ2-7, with D unclear. The CDR3 has 14 amino acids. The germline V and J ends were trimmed by 0 bases and 3 bases, with 9 bases remaining between them. Germline V CDR1 and CDR2: MNHEY, SVGAGI. The CDR3 DNA sequence: TGTGCCAGCAGTTACTCGATTGGTGGCTACGAGCAGTACTTC. Protein: CASSYSIGGYEQYF.

The chain is built from TRBV4-1 and TRBJ1-2, with D unclear. The germline CDR1 and CDR2 sequences are MGHRA and YSYEKL. Trimming removed 6 bases at V and 1 base at J, with 18 bases between. The CDR3 has 16 residues. The CDR3 bases are TGCGCCAGCAGTCCTACCGGACGGACCCTTAACTATGGCTACACCTTC. Translated: CASSPTGRTLNYGYTF.

This clone was recorded once. The chain joins TRBV5-4 to TRBJ1-1; maybe TRBD1 (5 bases). The germline V and J ends were trimmed by 4 bases and 0 bases, with 10 bases remaining between them. CDR1 and CDR2 from the germline V gene are SGHNT and YYREEE (reference sequence). CDR3 length equals 14 residues. CDR3 residues: CASSVRGLNTEAFF. In DNA, the CDR3 is TGTGCCAGCAGCGTTAGGGGTCTGAACACTGAAGCTTTCTTT.

The genes are TRBV5-6 and TRBJ2-2; 8 bases map to TRBD1. CDR3 length equals 17 residues. Trimming took 3 bases from V and 7 from J; bases not matched to a gene: 14. Per germline, CDR1 SGHDT and CDR2 YYEEEE. The CDR3 here is CASSWGQGARVVGELFF. CDR3 coding DNA: TGTGCCAGCAGCTGGGGGCAGGGGGCGCGAGTGGTCGGGGAGCTGTTTTTT.

The chain's CDR3 is CASSLGLEGIQYF. The CDR3 DNA is TGCGCCAGCAGCTTGGGGCTAGAGGGCATTCAGTACTTC. V gene TRBV5-1 combines with J gene TRBJ2-4, with D possibly TRBD2 on 5 matching bases. This CDR3 is built from 13 residues. CDR1 and CDR2 from the germline V gene are SGHRS and YFSETQ. The V end was cut by 0 bases, the J end by 9 bases, with 10 bases between.

The rearrangement joins TRBV14 to TRBJ2-1; 12 nucleotides agree with TRBD2. This CDR3 spans 21 amino acids. V was clipped by 4 bases and J by 0 bases; unmatched bases: 16. CDR1 and CDR2 from the germline V gene are SGHDN and FVKESK. CDR3: CASSLTRGTSGQVFSYNEQFF. The DNA of the CDR3 is TGTGCCAGCAGCCTCACCCGGGGGACTAGCGGGCAAGTTTTCTCCTACAATGAGCAGTTCTTC.

This chain uses TRBV11-2 with TRBJ1-2; 8 bases agree with TRBD1. The length of the CDR3 is 15 residues. Germline CDR1 SGHAT, CDR2 FQNNGV. The V gene end was trimmed by 1 base and the J gene end by 8 bases; junction bases not matched to a gene: 9. The CDR3 is CASSLGRSGDRGYTF. The CDR3 DNA reads TGTGCCAGCAGCTTAGGGAGATCAGGGGACAGGGGCTACACCTTC.

V usage is TRBV5-1 and J usage is TRBJ2-1; TRBD2 aligns across 8 bases. V lost 3 bases to trimming and J lost 3 bases; unmatched junction nucleotides: 2. The germline V gene encodes CDR1 SGHRS and CDR2 YFSETQ. This CDR3 contains 14 residues. CDR3 DNA sequence: TGCGCCAGCAGCTCACTAGCGGACTACAATGAGCAGTTCTTC. This encodes CASSSLADYNEQFF.

J is TRBJ2-3 and V is TRBV4-1, with 10 bases identical to TRBD2. The germline V gene has CDR1 MGHRA and CDR2 YSYEKL. Trimming took 6 bases from V and 3 from J; bases not matched to a gene: 3. The CDR3 loop spans 14 amino acids. The CDR3 sequence is CASRTSGPTDTQYF. CDR3 DNA: TGCGCCAGCAGGACTAGCGGGCCAACAGATACGCAGTATTTT.

CDR3 loop: CASSSGLAGGDEQYF. CDR3 DNA sequence: TGTGCCAGCAGTTCAGGACTAGCGGGGGGTGACGAGCAGTACTTC. The chain uses TRBV6-1 and TRBJ2-7; 14 positions agree with TRBD2. V lost 5 bases and J lost 5; bases outside the gene matches: 5. Germline V gene data show CDR1 as MNHNS and CDR2 as SASEGT. This CDR3 is 15 amino acids long.

The chain is built from TRBV7-2 and TRBJ1-2; D possibly corresponds to TRBD1 (5 bases). Germline lookup yields CDR1 SGHTA and CDR2 FQGNSA. Between the trimmed V and J ends, which lost 3 bases and 0 bases, there was a span of 20 bases. The CDR3 has 18 residues. CDR3 DNA: TGTGCCAGCAGCTTTAGGACAAGCAGATGGACTGCTAACTATGGCTACACCTTC. It specifies CASSFRTSRWTANYGYTF.

Points on this clone: At the DNA level, this CDR3 is encoded by other sequences in the same sample as well. The CDR3 is CASSYSGGSSYEQYF. CDR3 coding DNA: TGTGCCAGCAGTTACTCCGGGGGTAGCTCCTACGAGCAGTACTTC. V usage is TRBV6-6 and J usage is TRBJ2-7, with D perhaps matching TRBD2 (6 bases). CDR3 size: 15 residues. The V and J ends lost 0 bases and 0 bases respectively, with 9 bases between them. From germline, CDR1 is MNHNY and CDR2 SVGAGI (reference sequence).

The chain's CDR3 is CASSSSYEQYF. The DNA for the CDR3 is TGCGCCAGCAGCTCCTCCTACGAGCAGTACTTC. This chain uses TRBV5-1 with TRBJ2-7, with no clear D. The CDR3 spans 11 residues. From germline, CDR1 is SGHRS and CDR2 YFSETQ. Trimming pared 3 bases from V and 0 bases from J, leaving 1 base between.

The J gene is TRBJ2-1, the V gene TRBV9; D tentatively reads TRBD1 or TRBD2 (5 bases each). Trimming pared 0 bases from V and 7 bases from J, leaving 17 bases between. The V gene's germline CDR1 is SGDLS and CDR2 YYNGEE. This CDR3 contains 16 residues. Here the CDR3 DNA reads TGTGCCAGCAGCGTAGCTGGTCGGGATCCAGGGAATGAGCAGTTCTTC. Translation gives CASSVAGRDPGNEQFF. The full variable domain, with the rest looked up from reference TRBV9 and TRBJ2-1, is DSGVTQTPKHLITATGQRVTLRCSPRSGDLSVYWYQQSLDQGLQFLIQYYNGEERAKGNILERFSAQQFPDLHSELNLSSLELGDSALYFCASSVAGRDPGNEQFFGPGTRLTVL.

V is TRBV7-9 and J is TRBJ2-5, with unresolved D. The J call may be mistaken, given a closer DNA end match to TRBJ2-7. This CDR3 has 11 residues. Germline V CDR1 and CDR2: SEHNR, FQNEAQ (reference sequence). The CDR3 loop reads CASSLEYEQYF. The CDR3 nucleotides are TGTGCCAGCAGCTTAGAGTACGAGCAGTACTTC.